The 5 T cell receptor beta chains listed next were all sequenced from one sample in a study of blood T cell repertoires in COVID-19. This table comes from immunoSEQ multiplex PCR, and its TCRdb copy is limited to in-frame clones, with some not included. Among around 16,000 clones listed, 75% to 90% were seen once. The sample comprised peripheral blood. These receptors were collected from a human donor in a cohort sampled during active COVID-19.

This clone was picked up a small number of times. V is TRBV4-1 and J is TRBJ1-5; no definite D call. CDR3 length: 15 residues. V was clipped by 0 bases and J by 2 bases, with 8 bases between them. In germline, CDR1 is MGHRA, CDR2 YSYEKL. In nucleotides, the CDR3 is TGCGCCAGCAGCCAAGATCTCCGGGGCAATCAGCCCCAGCATTTT. This encodes CASSQDLRGNQPQHF.

This clone has just a few counts. V usage is TRBV11-3 and J usage is TRBJ2-1; 10 nucleotides agree with TRBD2. CDR1 and CDR2 from the germline V gene are SGHNT and YENEEA. V was clipped by 5 bases and J by 4 bases; unmatched bases: 5. CDR3 length equals 15 residues. The CDR3 coding sequence is TGTGCCAGCAGCCGCCGAGCGGGAGGGTACAATGAGCAGTTCTTC. Its protein is CASSRRAGGYNEQFF.

The chain employs TRBV27 and TRBJ2-1; TRBD2 is a possible D gene (5 bases). The germline V gene encodes CDR1 MNHEY and CDR2 SMNVEV (reference sequence). V lost 4 bases and J 9 bases, leaving 22 bases between the germline ends. This CDR3 contains 16 residues. CDR3 DNA sequence: TGTGCCAGCAGTTATAAGTCCCCTAGCTTCGGAGGTGAGCAGTTCTTC. This gives the protein CASSYKSPSFGGEQFF.

This sequence joins TRBV4-1 and TRBJ2-1; 9 bases fit TRBD2. CDR3 length equals 15 residues. Trimming cost V 2 bases and J 4 bases; bases outside gene matches: 3. CDR1 is MGHRA, CDR2 YSYEKL, per germline. The CDR3 DNA follows: TGCGCCAGCAGCCAATTAGCGGGGGCGTACAATGAGCAGTTCTTC. It is translated as CASSQLAGAYNEQFF.

This clone was seen a single time. V is TRBV6-5 and J is TRBJ1-5; D might be TRBD1 (5 bases). Trimming took 7 bases from V and 0 from J, leaving 13 bases between them. Germline CDR1 is MNHEY and CDR2 is SVGAGI. The CDR3 has 15 amino acids. The CDR3 DNA is TGTGCCAGCACCAGGGCCCGAGATAGCAATCAGCCCCAGCATTTT. Amino acids: CASTRARDSNQPQHF.